Presented here are 16 T cell receptor beta chains from one specimen sequenced in a study of T cells after yellow fever vaccination. TCRdb fed the 5' RACE reads into MiXCR, producing one record per CDR3 protein. The data contain hundreds of thousands of distinct CDR3 sequences, about 6.2% of them singletons. This specimen consisted of PBMCs, obtained 5 days after the yellow fever booster vaccination. The receptors originated from a man aged 30-40 years who received the YFV17D yellow fever vaccine.

This clonotype occurred many times. This sequence joins TRBV24-1 and TRBJ2-1; 7 nucleotides align to TRBD2. The V gene end was trimmed by 5 bases and the J gene end by 8 bases; junction bases not matched to a gene: 11. Per the germline V gene, CDR1 is KGHDR and CDR2 is SFDVKD. This CDR3 is built from 15 residues. DNA of the CDR3: TGTGCCACCAGTGGAACAGGATCAGCGGGACATGAGCAGTTCTTC. This sequence encodes CATSGTGSAGHEQFF.

The sample holds a few counts of this clonotype. The chain carries TRBV7-6 and TRBJ2-7; 7 nucleotides align to TRBD2. The CDR3 extends over 14 amino acids. Germline loops: CDR1 SGHVS, CDR2 FNYEAQ. With V trimmed by 2 bases and J by 7 bases, 8 bases remained unmatched. In DNA, the CDR3 is TGTGCCAGCAGCTTAATGGCTAGCGGAGGAGAGCAGTACTTC. The encoded protein is CASSLMASGGEQYF.

Ten or more counts support this clonotype. The rearrangement uses TRBV11-2 and TRBJ2-7; 9 bases map to TRBD1. From germline, CDR1 is SGHAT and CDR2 FQNNGV. The CDR3 sequence is 20 residues long. V shed 2 bases and J 3 bases; nucleotides not matched to a gene: 20. The CDR3 loop reads CASSLTLLGQGMGGYYEQYF. The CDR3 DNA follows: TGTGCCAGCAGCTTAACCCTCCTGGGACAGGGAATGGGGGGCTACTACGAGCAGTACTTC.

The rearrangement links TRBV20-1 to TRBJ2-1; possibly TRBD1 or TRBD2 for D (6 bases each). The germline V gene has CDR1 DFQATT and CDR2 SNEGSKA (reference sequence). This CDR3 has 15 residues. Trimming removed 0 bases from V and 3 bases from J, with 12 bases in between. CDR3 in amino acids: CSARDRRGDYNEQFF. The CDR3 coding sequence is TGCAGTGCTAGAGATCGGAGGGGGGACTACAATGAGCAGTTCTTC.

The table lists this clonotype with many counts. V gene TRBV6-1 combines with J gene TRBJ2-1; D could derive from TRBD1 or TRBD2 (5 bases each). The CDR3 totals 17 residues. Between the trimmed V and J ends, which lost 6 bases and 6 bases, there was a span of 24 bases. Germline CDR1 reads MNHNS; CDR2 reads SASEGT. In DNA, the CDR3 is TGTGCCAGCAGAAACAGGATTCGGGGCTACGCGGCCAATGAGCAGTTCTTC. Translation gives CASRNRIRGYAANEQFF.

The V gene is TRBV5-1, the J gene TRBJ2-2, with D unclear. CDR3 length: 15 residues. Trimming left V 4 bases short and J 1 base short, with 11 bases between. The germline CDR1 and CDR2 sequences are SGHRS and YFSETQ. CDR3 DNA: TGCGCCAGCAGCCATCCAGCCATGAACACCGGGGAGCTGTTTTTT. This sequence encodes CASSHPAMNTGELFF.

In this sample, this clonotype turned up a few times. The chain carries TRBV5-1 and TRBJ2-3; 7 bases fit TRBD2. This CDR3 is 13 amino acids long. The V and J ends lost 0 bases and 13 bases, in that order; junction bases with no gene match: 8. CDR1 SGHRS and CDR2 YFSETQ come from the germline V gene. The CDR3 DNA is TGCGCCAGCAGCTTGGGCCGGCGGGAGCGGGAGTATTTT. Protein: CASSLGRREREYF.

This clonotype appeared many times. V is TRBV28 and J is TRBJ2-3; D is undetermined. The V end lost 0 bases, the J end lost 1 base, and 8 bases lay between the germline ends. The CDR3 is 15 residues long. Germline values: CDR1 MDHEN, CDR2 SYDVKM. CDR3 in DNA: TGTGCCAGCAGTTTATGGGAGACGGGCACAGATACGCAGTATTTT. As protein: CASSLWETGTDTQYF.

This clonotype turned up a few times. This chain uses TRBV2 with TRBJ2-4; TRBD1 matches at 9 bases. Germline CDR1 reads SNHLY; CDR2 reads FYNNEI. The CDR3 totals 14 residues. V shed 1 base and J 6 bases; nucleotides not matched to a gene: 1. CDR3 sequence (DNA): TGTGCCAGCAGTGAAGGACAGGGGGGAAACATTCAGTACTTC. This encodes CASSEGQGGNIQYF.

This clonotype has a count of ten or more. V usage is TRBV7-8 and J usage is TRBJ2-7, with D tentatively TRBD1 (5 bases). V was clipped by 3 bases and J by 1 base, with 13 bases between them. Germline CDR1 SGHVS, CDR2 FQNEAQ. CDR3 length: 15 residues. CDR3: CASSFRLTDSYEQYF. The CDR3 DNA is TGTGCCAGCAGCTTTAGGTTGACAGATTCCTACGAGCAGTACTTC.

This clonotype was counted between two and nine times. The CDR3 DNA reads as TGCGCCAGCAGCCAAACAGGCACTAGAGACTCCTACGAGCAGTACTTC. This sequence encodes CASSQTGTRDSYEQYF. This rearrangement joins TRBV4-1 to TRBJ2-7, with D perhaps being TRBD1 or TRBD2 (5 bases each). This CDR3 comprises 16 residues. V was cut by 2 bases and J by 0 bases, with 14 bases left in between. The germline V gene has CDR1 MGHRA and CDR2 YSYEKL.

This clonotype came up a few times. The J gene is TRBJ2-3, the V gene TRBV7-9; 8 bases line up with TRBD2. The junction had 9 bases not matched to a gene; V was cut back by 1 base and J by 0 bases. Germline loops: CDR1 SEHNR, CDR2 FQNEAQ (reference sequence). The CDR3 has 18 amino acids. The CDR3 coding sequence is TGTGCCAGCAGCTTAGAACTAGCGGTCCGTGCTAGCACAGATACGCAGTATTTT. Translated: CASSLELAVRASTDTQYF.

The table lists this clonotype with a few counts. The J gene is TRBJ2-3, the V gene TRBV7-2; 7 bases align to TRBD2. This CDR3 region has 14 residues. V dropped 2 bases and J dropped 6; count of bases not matched to a gene: 5. Germline CDR1 SGHTA, CDR2 FQGNSA. DNA of the CDR3: TGTGCCAGCAGCTTAAGAGGGAGGGATGATACGCAGTATTTT. This translates into CASSLRGRDDTQYF.

Many counts were recorded for this clonotype. The gene calls are TRBV10-1 and TRBJ2-3; 8 nucleotides match TRBD2. CDR3 length: 15 residues. Germline assignment: CDR1 WNHNN and CDR2 SYGVQD (reference sequence). The V and J ends lost 6 bases and 1 base, in that order; junction bases with no gene match: 6. The CDR3 here is CASSDGGAGTDTQYF. The CDR3, as DNA: TGCGCCAGCAGCGACGGGGGGGCCGGCACAGATACGCAGTATTTT.

This clonotype has a count of ten or more. This sequence joins TRBV6-5 and TRBJ2-7; 7 nucleotides agree with TRBD2. This CDR3 spans 14 amino acids. Germline V gene lookup returns CDR1 MNHEY and CDR2 SVGAGI. V trimming: 0 bases; J trimming: 5 bases; junction bases outside the gene matches: 4. CDR3 protein: CASSYSTSGNEQYF. For the CDR3, the DNA is TGTGCCAGCAGTTACTCGACGAGCGGGAACGAGCAGTACTTC.

This clonotype appeared many times. This chain connects TRBV2 to TRBJ2-4, with 9 bases lining up with TRBD1. The J segment lost 2 bases and the V segment lost 7 bases, leaving 6 bases of the junction unmatched. Germline V CDR1 and CDR2: SNHLY, FYNNEI. The length of the CDR3 is 15 residues. CDR3 DNA: TGTGCCAGCATAAACAGGGGGCTATCCAAAAACATTCAGTACTTC. It specifies CASINRGLSKNIQYF.